This T cell receptor beta chain was profiled in a study of PD-1 blockade in classical Hodgkin lymphoma. Data came from immunoSEQ multiplex PCR; TCRdb stores just in-frame clones and leaves some out. The sample has 17,000 or so clones, approximately 80% seen once. Worth noting for this clone: Its antigen remains unidentified.

The trim removed 2 bases at V and 4 bases at J, leaving 4 bases unmatched. This CDR3 is built from 13 residues. The germline V gene encodes CDR1 GTSNPN and CDR2 SVGIG (reference sequence). Each and every patient relapsed after autologous stem cell transplantation, and patients got differing brentuximab vedotin exposure. Magnetic negative selection was used to purify CD4+ T cells from PBMCs that had been thawed. When best responses were assessed, they were complete response, partial response or progressive disease. Study results and caveats: The study found that TCR diversity rose significantly by C4D1 in CD4+ but not CD8+ cells. Lower baseline TCR diversity was reported for newly diagnosed patients than for healthy donors.

The material was CD4+ T cells from blood, obtained at baseline. The receptor comes from a human donor with classical Hodgkin lymphoma. V gene TRBV30 combines with J gene TRBJ1-2; 7 bases are a match to TRBD1. CDR3 loop: CAWSPTGSYGYTF. For the CDR3, the DNA is TGTGCCTGGAGTCCGACAGGGAGCTATGGCTACACCTTC.